This T cell receptor (beta chain) was captured by sequencing in a study of T-cell reconstitution after alpha-beta-depleted transplantation in children. Unique molecular identifiers were incorporated during preparation of the TCRbeta library. TCRdb analysed the PCR reads with MiXCR anew, one entry per CDR3 protein. The sample contains around 250,000 distinct CDR3 sequences, about 25% of which appear only once. A note on this clonotype: Its antigen is still unknown.

From germline, CDR1 is MDHEN and CDR2 SYDVKM. Trimming at V came to 2 bases and at J to 0 bases, leaving 6 bases not matched to a gene. The length of the CDR3 is 19 residues. Study-level points and caveats: High day-60 TCRbeta diversity in some patients came from surviving recipient T cells and thymic progenitors. Several hundred expanded graft clones reportedly supplied alpha-beta T cells about two months after transplant.

The V and J genes are TRBV28 and TRBJ2-1; 14 bases map to TRBD2. The clonotype originates from a girl aged 2 to 10 with Fanconi anemia, due to receive a stem cell transplant. Specimen: PBMCs, collected before TCRalphabeta/CD19-depleted stem cell transplant. The CDR3 DNA reads TGTGCCAGCAGTTTAAGACTAGCGGGGGGGCCCCACTCCTACAATGAGCAGTTCTTC. It yields the protein CASSLRLAGGPHSYNEQFF.